The 8 T cell receptor beta chains below were found in one sample sequenced in a study of cytomegalovirus exposure and HLA in healthy donors. Profiled with immunoSEQ multiplex PCR; TCRdb holds only in-frame clones, not every one. Of roughly 120,000 clones in the sample, 89% were seen once. Sequencing was carried out using PBMCs. Source of these receptors: a man younger than 40 in good health and CMV-seronegative.

The gene calls are TRBV5-8 and TRBJ1-6; 7 positions match TRBD1. V trimming: 4 bases; J trimming: 2 bases; junction bases outside the gene matches: 3. This CDR3 has 15 amino acids. Germline values: CDR1 SGHTS, CDR2 YDEGEE. Written as DNA, the CDR3 is TGTGCCAGCAGCCGAGACAGGGCCTATAATTCACCCCTCCACTTT. Translation gives CASSRDRAYNSPLHF.

This clone came up once. CDR3 in amino acids: CASNRGLGSYEQYF. In nucleotides, the CDR3 is TGTGCCAGCAATAGAGGCTTAGGATCCTACGAGCAGTACTTC. The chain employs TRBV21-1 and TRBJ2-7; the DNA was not compared with TRBD2, the D call given in the table. TRBV21-1 is tagged as a pseudogene. The CDR3 is 14 amino acids.

V gene TRBV6-5 combines with J gene TRBJ1-1; weak D call: TRBD1 (5 bases). With 4 bases removed from V and 2 bases from J, the gap between germline ends came to 17 bases. Germline values: CDR1 MNHEY, CDR2 SVGAGI. The CDR3 length is 16 residues. The CDR3 sequence: CASSWGRAGPNTEAFF. In DNA form, the CDR3 reads TGTGCCAGCAGTTGGGGCCGGGCAGGGCCAAACACTGAAGCTTTCTTT.

In its sample, this clone was seen once. The chain employs TRBV7-9 and TRBJ1-6, with 8 nucleotides matching TRBD1. The CDR3 has 14 amino acids. V dropped 3 bases and J dropped 8; count of bases not matched to a gene: 3. Germline CDR1 SEHNR, CDR2 FQNEAQ (reference sequence). The CDR3 region has the DNA TGTGCCAGCAGCTTTGGGGACAGGTATTCACCCCTCCACTTT. Residues: CASSFGDRYSPLHF. Full variable domain (rest looked up from reference TRBV7-9 and TRBJ1-6): DTGVSQNPRHKITKRGQNVTFRCDPISEHNRLYWYRQTLGQGPEFLTYFQNEAQLEKSRLLSDRFSAERPKGSFSTLEIQRTEQGDSAMYLCASSFGDRYSPLHFGNGTRLTVT.

The V call is TRBV5-5, the J call TRBJ1-5, with unresolved D. V was shortened by 2 bases and J by 6 bases, with 9 bases between the two germline ends. The CDR3 length is 13 residues. Per germline, CDR1 SGHKS and CDR2 YYEKEE (reference sequence). This chain's CDR3 is CASSFQVTQPQHF. The CDR3 DNA follows: TGTGCCAGCAGCTTCCAGGTCACTCAGCCCCAGCATTTT.

This sequence joins TRBV7-7 and TRBJ2-7, with 7 positions matching TRBD1. V lost 4 bases, J lost 1 base, and 1 base stayed unmatched. This CDR3 has 13 residues. From germline, CDR1 is SSHAT and CDR2 FNYEAQ (reference sequence). CDR3 DNA: TGTGCCAGCAGCTCAGGGGGTTCCTACGAGCAGTACTTC. Its translation: CASSSGGSYEQYF.

This rearrangement joins TRBV7-2 to TRBJ2-3, with 8 bases lining up with TRBD2. The germline CDR1 and CDR2 sequences are SGHTA and FQGNSA. Trimming at V came to 0 bases and at J to 11 bases, leaving 7 bases not matched to a gene. This CDR3 spans 14 amino acids. CDR3 nucleotides: TGTGCCAGCAGCTTAGCTGGCGGGGGGCGAGGGCAGTATTTT. This gives the protein CASSLAGGGRGQYF. The whole variable domain, filled in from reference TRBV7-2 and TRBJ2-3, reads GAGVSQSPSNKVTEKGKDVELRCDPISGHTALYWYRQSLGQGLEFLIYFQGNSAPDKSGLPSDRFSAERTGGSVSTLTIQRTQQEDSAVYLCASSLAGGGRGQYFGPGTRLTVL.

This clone has just one count. The V call is TRBV2, the J call TRBJ2-1, with 7 bases lining up with TRBD2. This CDR3 comprises 15 residues. V lost 6 bases and J lost 8; bases outside the gene matches: 13. Germline V gives CDR1 SNHLY, CDR2 FYNNEI. As DNA, the CDR3 is TGTGCCAGCAGGGGAGGGGTGGGGTACACAGATGAGCAGTTCTTC. Amino acid sequence: CASRGGVGYTDEQFF.